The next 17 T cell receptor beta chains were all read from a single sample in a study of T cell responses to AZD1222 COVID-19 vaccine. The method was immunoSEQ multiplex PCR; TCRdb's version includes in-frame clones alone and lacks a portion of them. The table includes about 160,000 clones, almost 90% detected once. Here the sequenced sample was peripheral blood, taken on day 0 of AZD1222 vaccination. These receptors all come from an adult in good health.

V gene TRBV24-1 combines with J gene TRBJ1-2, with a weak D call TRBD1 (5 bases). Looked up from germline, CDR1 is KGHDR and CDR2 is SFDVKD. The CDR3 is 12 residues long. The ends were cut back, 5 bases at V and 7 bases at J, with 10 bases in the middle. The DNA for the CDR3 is TGTGCCACCAGTGCCGGGACGTCTGGCTACACCTTC. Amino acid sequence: CATSAGTSGYTF.

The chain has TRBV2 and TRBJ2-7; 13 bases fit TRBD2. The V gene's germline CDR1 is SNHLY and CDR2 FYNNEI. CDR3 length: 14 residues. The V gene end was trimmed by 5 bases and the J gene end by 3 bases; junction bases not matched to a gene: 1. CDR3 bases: TGTGCCAGCAGTCGGACTAGCGGGAGCTACGAGCAGTACTTC. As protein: CASSRTSGSYEQYF.

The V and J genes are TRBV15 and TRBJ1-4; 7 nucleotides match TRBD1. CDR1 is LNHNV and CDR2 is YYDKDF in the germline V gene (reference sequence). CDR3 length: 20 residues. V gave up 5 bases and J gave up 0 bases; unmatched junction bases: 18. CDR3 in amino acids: CATSGAYLTGWDPTNEKLFF. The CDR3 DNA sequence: TGTGCCACCAGCGGAGCATACCTGACAGGGTGGGACCCAACTAATGAAAAACTGTTTTTT. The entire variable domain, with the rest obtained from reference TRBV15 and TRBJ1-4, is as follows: DAMVIQNPRYQVTQFGKPVTLSCSQTLNHNVMYWYQQKSSQAPKLLFHYYDKDFNNEADTPDNFQSRRPNTSFCFLDIRSPGLGDTAMYLCATSGAYLTGWDPTNEKLFFGSGTQLSVL.

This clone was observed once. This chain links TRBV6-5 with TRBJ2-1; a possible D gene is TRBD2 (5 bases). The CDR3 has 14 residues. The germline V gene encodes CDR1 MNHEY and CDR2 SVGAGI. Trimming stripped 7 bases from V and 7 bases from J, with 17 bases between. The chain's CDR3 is CASTHDSRGNEQFF. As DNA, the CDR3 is TGTGCCAGCACCCACGACTCCAGAGGGAATGAGCAGTTCTTC.

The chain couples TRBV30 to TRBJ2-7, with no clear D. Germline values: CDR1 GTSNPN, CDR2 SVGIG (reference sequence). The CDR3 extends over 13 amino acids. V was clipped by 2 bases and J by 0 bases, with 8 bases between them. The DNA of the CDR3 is TGTGCCTGGAGTCGCCTAAGCTCCTACGAGCAGTACTTC. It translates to CAWSRLSSYEQYF.

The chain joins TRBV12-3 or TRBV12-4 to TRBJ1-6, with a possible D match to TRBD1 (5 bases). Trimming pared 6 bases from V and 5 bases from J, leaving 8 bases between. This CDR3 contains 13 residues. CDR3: CASRGTDNSPLHF. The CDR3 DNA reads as TGTGCCAGCAGAGGGACGGATAATTCACCCCTCCACTTT.

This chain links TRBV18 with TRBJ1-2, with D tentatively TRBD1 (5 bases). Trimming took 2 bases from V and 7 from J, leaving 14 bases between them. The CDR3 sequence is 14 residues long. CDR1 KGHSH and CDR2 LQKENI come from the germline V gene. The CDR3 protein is CASSPSQGESGYTF. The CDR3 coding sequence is TGTGCCAGCTCACCATCGCAGGGCGAGAGTGGCTACACCTTC.

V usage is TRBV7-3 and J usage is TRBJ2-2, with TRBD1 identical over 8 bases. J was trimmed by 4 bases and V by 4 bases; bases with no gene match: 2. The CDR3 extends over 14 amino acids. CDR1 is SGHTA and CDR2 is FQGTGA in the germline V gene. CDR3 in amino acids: CASSWTGSTGELFF. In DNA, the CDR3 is TGTGCCAGCAGCTGGACAGGGAGCACCGGGGAGCTGTTTTTT.

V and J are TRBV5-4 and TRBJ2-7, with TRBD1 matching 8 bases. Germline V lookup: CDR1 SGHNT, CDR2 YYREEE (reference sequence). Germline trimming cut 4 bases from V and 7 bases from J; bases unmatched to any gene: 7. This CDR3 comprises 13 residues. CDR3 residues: CASSIGQGREQYF. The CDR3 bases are TGTGCCAGCAGCATTGGACAGGGTCGAGAGCAGTACTTC.

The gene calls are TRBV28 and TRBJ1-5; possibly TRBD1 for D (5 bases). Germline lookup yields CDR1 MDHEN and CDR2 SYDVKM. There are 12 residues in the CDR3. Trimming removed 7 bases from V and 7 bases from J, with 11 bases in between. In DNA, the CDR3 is TGTGCCAGCACCACGGGGGGGCAGCCCCAGCATTTT. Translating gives CASTTGGQPQHF.

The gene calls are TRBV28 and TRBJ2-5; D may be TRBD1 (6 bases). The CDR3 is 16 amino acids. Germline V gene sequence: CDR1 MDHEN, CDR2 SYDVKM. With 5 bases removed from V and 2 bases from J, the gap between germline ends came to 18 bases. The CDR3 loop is CASSRHGLTGQETQYF. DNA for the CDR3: TGTGCCAGCAGTCGACACGGTTTGACAGGTCAAGAGACCCAGTACTTC.

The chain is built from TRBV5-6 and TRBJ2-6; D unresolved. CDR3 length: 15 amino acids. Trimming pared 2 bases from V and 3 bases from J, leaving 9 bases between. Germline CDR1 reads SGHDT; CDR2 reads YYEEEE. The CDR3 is CASSFPGLGANVLTF. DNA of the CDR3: TGTGCCAGCAGCTTCCCCGGGCTTGGGGCCAACGTCCTGACTTTC.

The DNA of the CDR3 is TGTGCCAGCAGCGTAGGGATAGGTAACTATGGCTACACCTTC. Its translation is CASSVGIGNYGYTF. The gene calls are TRBV9 and TRBJ1-2; D gene ambiguous. V was clipped by 0 bases and J by 1 base, with 7 bases between them. Germline CDR1 reads SGDLS; CDR2 reads YYNGEE. The CDR3 loop spans 14 amino acids.

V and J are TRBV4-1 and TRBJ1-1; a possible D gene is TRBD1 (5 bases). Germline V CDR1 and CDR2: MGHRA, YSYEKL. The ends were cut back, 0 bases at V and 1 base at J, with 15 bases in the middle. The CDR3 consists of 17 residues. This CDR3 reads CASSQDGGNRRNTEAFF. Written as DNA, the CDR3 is TGCGCCAGCAGCCAAGATGGGGGGAATCGGAGGAACACTGAAGCTTTCTTT.

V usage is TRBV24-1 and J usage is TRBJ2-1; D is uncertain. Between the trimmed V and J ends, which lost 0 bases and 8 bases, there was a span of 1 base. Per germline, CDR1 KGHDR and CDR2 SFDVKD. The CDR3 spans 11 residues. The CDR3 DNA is TGTGCCACCAGTGATTTGGATGAGCAGTTCTTC. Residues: CATSDLDEQFF.

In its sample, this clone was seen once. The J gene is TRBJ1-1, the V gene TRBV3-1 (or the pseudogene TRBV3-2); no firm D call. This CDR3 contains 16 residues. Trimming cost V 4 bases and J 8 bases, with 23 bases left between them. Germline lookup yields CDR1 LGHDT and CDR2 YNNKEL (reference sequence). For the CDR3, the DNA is TGTGCCAGCAGCCCCCCCCTCCCGGAGGGCGGGATGGAAGCTTTCTTT. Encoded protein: CASSPPLPEGGMEAFF.

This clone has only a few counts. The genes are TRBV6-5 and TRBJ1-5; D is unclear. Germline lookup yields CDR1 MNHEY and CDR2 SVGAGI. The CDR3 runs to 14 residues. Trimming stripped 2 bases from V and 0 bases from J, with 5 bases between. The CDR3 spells CASSYSFSNQPQHF. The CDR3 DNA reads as TGTGCCAGCAGTTACAGTTTTAGCAATCAGCCCCAGCATTTT.